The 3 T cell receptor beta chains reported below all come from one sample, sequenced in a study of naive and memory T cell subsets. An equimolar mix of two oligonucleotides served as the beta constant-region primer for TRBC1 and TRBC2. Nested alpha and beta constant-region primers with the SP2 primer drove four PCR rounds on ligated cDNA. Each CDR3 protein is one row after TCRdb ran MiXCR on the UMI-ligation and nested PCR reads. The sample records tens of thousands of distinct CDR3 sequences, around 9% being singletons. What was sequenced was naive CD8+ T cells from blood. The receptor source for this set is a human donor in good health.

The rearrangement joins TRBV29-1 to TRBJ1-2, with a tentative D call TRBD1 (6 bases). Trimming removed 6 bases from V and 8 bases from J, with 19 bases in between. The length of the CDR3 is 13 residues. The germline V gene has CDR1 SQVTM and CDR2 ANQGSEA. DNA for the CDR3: TGCAGCGTGTCTTTGGACAGCCGGTTGGGCTACACCTTC. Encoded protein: CSVSLDSRLGYTF.

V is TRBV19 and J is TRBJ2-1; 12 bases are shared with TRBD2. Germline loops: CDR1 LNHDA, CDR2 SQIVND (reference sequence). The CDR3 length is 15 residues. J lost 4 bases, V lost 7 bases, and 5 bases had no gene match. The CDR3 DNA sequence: TGTGCCAGTACGATACTAGCGGGAGGTTACAATGAGCAGTTCTTC. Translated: CASTILAGGYNEQFF. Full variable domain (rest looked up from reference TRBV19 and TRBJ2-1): DGGITQSPKYLFRKEGQNVTLSCEQNLNHDAMYWYRQDPGQGLRLIYYSQIVNDFQKGDIAEGYSVSREKKESFPLTVTSAQKNPTAFYLCASTILAGGYNEQFFGPGTRLTVL.

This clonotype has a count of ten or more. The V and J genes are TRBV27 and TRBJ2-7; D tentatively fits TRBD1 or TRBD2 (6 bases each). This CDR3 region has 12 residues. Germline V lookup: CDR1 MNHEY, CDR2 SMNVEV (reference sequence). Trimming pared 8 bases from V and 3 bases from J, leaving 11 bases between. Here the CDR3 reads CASGRGLYEQYF. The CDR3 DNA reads TGTGCCAGCGGCAGGGGACTCTACGAGCAGTACTTC.